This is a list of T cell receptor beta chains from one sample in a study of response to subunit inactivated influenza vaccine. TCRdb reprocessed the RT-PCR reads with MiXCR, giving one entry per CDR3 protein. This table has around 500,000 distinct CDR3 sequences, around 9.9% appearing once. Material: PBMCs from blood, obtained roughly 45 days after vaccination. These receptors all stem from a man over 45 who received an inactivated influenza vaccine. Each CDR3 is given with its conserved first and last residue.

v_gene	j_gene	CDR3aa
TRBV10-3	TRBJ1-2	CAISGRTGDGYTF
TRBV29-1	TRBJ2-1	CSVPGQGAREQFF
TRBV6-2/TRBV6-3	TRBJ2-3	CASSYGLAGSSGTDTQYF
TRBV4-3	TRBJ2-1	CASSQDRLVRGEQFF
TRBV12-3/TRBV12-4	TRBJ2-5	CASRGGRTGASETQYF
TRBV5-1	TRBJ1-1	CASSSLSPMNTEAFF
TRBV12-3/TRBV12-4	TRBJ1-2	CASSSADSRGYTF
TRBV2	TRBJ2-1	CASSEALGVTEQFF
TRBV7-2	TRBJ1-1	CASSLNRGRTEAFF
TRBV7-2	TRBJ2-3	CASSLWAGVQDTQYF
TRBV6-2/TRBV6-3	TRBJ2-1	CASSRPGTGWYGQSYNEQFF
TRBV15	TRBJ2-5	CATSFSGNQETQYF
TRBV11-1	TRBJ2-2	CASSPTSGRAGVVELFF
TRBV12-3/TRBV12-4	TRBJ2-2	CASSLRGGGTGELFF
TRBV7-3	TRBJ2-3	CASSTTNTDTQYF
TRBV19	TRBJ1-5	CASSIDSGSNQPQHF
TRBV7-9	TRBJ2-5	CASSLGGQASAQYF
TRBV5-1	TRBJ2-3	CASRRGYRGLTDTQYF
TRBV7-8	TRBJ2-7	CAAGVSSYEQYF
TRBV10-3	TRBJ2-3	CAISESGTSGRSWTDTQYF
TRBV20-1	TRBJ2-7	CSARDPRGQWEQYF
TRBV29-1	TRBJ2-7	CSATGGYEQYF